These T cell receptor beta chains were read from a single sample in a study of cytomegalovirus exposure and HLA in healthy donors. This table comes from immunoSEQ multiplex PCR, and its TCRdb copy is limited to in-frame clones, with some not included. The sample carries around 70,000 clones, roughly 70% recorded once. The sample comprised PBMCs. The receptor source for this set is a man between 60 and 75 years old in good health and CMV-seropositive. Both conserved end residues are part of each CDR3. The D gene is left open where the match is weak. A row's size may be missing; if present it is once, few, many or a size class.

V gene: TRBV5-4; J gene: TRBJ2-3; clone size: few; D gene: .; CDR3 protein: CASSTSPGTDTQYF; CDR3 DNA: TGTGCCAGCAGCACTAGTCCTGGCACAGATACGCAGTATTTT
V gene: TRBV27; J gene: TRBJ1-2; clone size: few; D gene: .; CDR3 protein: CASQKSSSYGYTF; CDR3 DNA: TGTGCCAGCCAAAAAAGTAGTAGCTATGGCTACACCTTC
V gene: TRBV7-3; J gene: TRBJ2-2; clone size: few; D gene: .; CDR3 protein: CASSSVVPGELFF; CDR3 DNA: TGTGCCAGCAGCTCGGTTGTCCCCGGGGAGCTGTTTTTT
V gene: TRBV7-6; J gene: TRBJ1-5; clone size: .; D gene: TRBD1; CDR3 protein: CASSPFPGQGYGQPQHF; CDR3 DNA: TGTGCCAGCAGCCCCTTCCCGGGACAGGGTTACGGTCAGCCCCAGCATTTT
V gene: TRBV6-6; J gene: TRBJ2-2; clone size: few; D gene: .; CDR3 protein: CASSLGQYTGELFF; CDR3 DNA: TGTGCCAGCAGCCTCGGACAGTACACCGGGGAGCTGTTTTTT
V gene: TRBV7-9; J gene: TRBJ2-3; clone size: .; D gene: .; CDR3 protein: CASSPIRDSTDTQYF; CDR3 DNA: TGTGCCAGCAGCCCCATCAGGGATAGCACAGATACGCAGTATTTT
V gene: TRBV11-3; J gene: TRBJ2-3; clone size: .; D gene: .; CDR3 protein: CASSANKGVGSTDTQYF; CDR3 DNA: TGTGCCAGCAGCGCCAACAAGGGGGTAGGCTCGACAGATACGCAGTATTTT
V gene: TRBV4-1; J gene: TRBJ2-3; clone size: .; D gene: .; CDR3 protein: CASKGVGGVSTDTQYF; CDR3 DNA: TGCGCCAGCAAGGGAGTAGGGGGGGTTAGCACAGATACGCAGTATTTT
V gene: TRBV15; J gene: TRBJ2-1; clone size: .; D gene: .; CDR3 protein: CATSRSRDISYNEQFF; CDR3 DNA: TGTGCCACCAGCAGAAGCCGGGACATTTCCTACAATGAGCAGTTCTTC
V gene: TRBV4-2; J gene: TRBJ2-2; clone size: many; D gene: .; CDR3 protein: CASSHYAGAGGELFF; CDR3 DNA: TGTGCCAGCAGCCACTATGCGGGGGCGGGCGGGGAGCTGTTTTTT